These 17 T cell receptor beta chains share one sample of origin, sequenced in a study of cytomegalovirus exposure and HLA in healthy donors (dated by TCRdb to 2016 to 2017). Libraries came from the immunoSEQ multiplex PCR assay. For the multiplex PCR, a mixture combining 60 forward primers for TCR Vbeta segments and 13 reverse primers for TCR Jbeta segments was used. In its TCRdb copy, this immuneACCESS table keeps in-frame sequences only and misses some clones. Where compared with another copy, unresolved V genes explain less than half of these, and the others have no known cause. The sample records some 200,000 clones, about four fifths of which are singletons. The biggest ten clones account for approximately 1.5% of the sample. The sequenced sample consisted of PBMCs. Every receptor here comes from a woman aged 18-29 years in good health and CMV-seronegative.

CDR3 residues: CASSLGGGGQETQYF. As DNA, the CDR3 is TGTGCCAGCAGCCTCGGAGGGGGGGGGCAAGAGACCCAGTACTTC. The chain combines TRBV7-9 with TRBJ2-5; tentatively, D is TRBD2 (7 bases). This CDR3 contains 15 residues. From germline, CDR1 is SEHNR and CDR2 FQNEAQ (reference sequence). With 5 bases removed from V and 2 bases from J, the gap between germline ends came to 15 bases.

The chain links TRBV9 to TRBJ1-1; 8 nucleotides agree with TRBD1. V dropped 3 bases and J dropped 1; count of bases not matched to a gene: 8. The CDR3 has 16 residues. Germline values: CDR1 SGDLS, CDR2 YYNGEE. CDR3 loop: CASSANLDRGNTEAFF. CDR3 bases: TGTGCCAGCAGCGCAAATCTCGACAGGGGGAACACTGAAGCTTTCTTT.

The genes are TRBV7-2 and TRBJ2-3; 11 nucleotides line up with TRBD2. The CDR3 is made up of 16 amino acids. Germline CDR1 reads SGHTA; CDR2 reads FQGNSA. Trimming removed 3 bases from V and 0 bases from J; junction bases left unmatched: 2. The CDR3 region has the DNA TGTGCCAGCAGCTTCGGGACTAGCGGTAGCACAGATACGCAGTATTTT. Amino acid sequence: CASSFGTSGSTDTQYF.

The rearrangement links TRBV27 to TRBJ1-5; no reliable D call. V lost 6 bases and J 0 bases, leaving 15 bases between the germline ends. Germline V gene sequence: CDR1 MNHEY, CDR2 SMNVEV (reference sequence). CDR3 size: 16 residues. CDR3 sequence reads: CASRELSGFSNQPQHF. The CDR3 DNA follows: TGTGCCAGCAGGGAACTGAGCGGATTTAGCAATCAGCCCCAGCATTTT.

The rearrangement links TRBV6-1 to TRBJ1-5; D not resolved. The germline V and J ends were trimmed by 8 bases and 1 base, with 12 bases remaining between them. The CDR3 runs to 14 residues. The V gene's germline CDR1 is MNHNS and CDR2 SASEGT. This chain's CDR3 is CASAGPESNQPQHF. CDR3 DNA sequence: TGTGCCAGCGCGGGTCCCGAAAGCAATCAGCCCCAGCATTTT.

The V gene is TRBV5-6, the J gene TRBJ2-2; 9 nucleotides align to TRBD1. With 0 bases clipped from V and 4 bases from J, the junction kept 10 bases outside the gene matches. In germline, CDR1 is SGHDT, CDR2 YYEEEE. The length of the CDR3 is 18 residues. The CDR3 reads CASSLAFRTGVRTGELFF. Written as DNA, the CDR3 is TGTGCCAGCAGCTTGGCATTTAGGACAGGGGTTCGCACCGGGGAGCTGTTTTTT.

The genes are TRBV2 and TRBJ2-3; 12 bases are a match to TRBD2. CDR3 length equals 16 residues. The germline V gene has CDR1 SNHLY and CDR2 FYNNEI. The ends lost 6 bases at V and 2 bases at J; junction bases unmatched: 6. CDR3 bases: TGTGCCAGCAGGGTACGGACTAGCGGGAACACAGATACGCAGTATTTT. This codes for CASRVRTSGNTDTQYF.

The J gene is TRBJ1-5, the V gene TRBV7-2, with TRBD1 matching 8 bases. From germline, CDR1 is SGHTA and CDR2 FQGNSA. V was pared by 4 bases and J by 0 bases, with 2 bases of the junction left unmatched. This CDR3 comprises 15 residues. In DNA form, the CDR3 reads TGTGCCAGCAGCTACAGGGGGGATAGCAATCAGCCCCAGCATTTT. It encodes CASSYRGDSNQPQHF.

The chain couples TRBV18 to TRBJ1-1; D is possibly TRBD1 (6 bases). The CDR3 consists of 14 residues. V lost 2 bases and J lost 5, with 12 bases in between. Germline V lookup: CDR1 KGHSH, CDR2 LQKENI. CDR3 sequence reads: CASSPAGEGTEAFF. The DNA for the CDR3 is TGTGCCAGCTCACCAGCAGGGGAAGGGACTGAAGCTTTCTTT.

This clone has only a few counts. The chain carries TRBV27 and TRBJ1-6, with 8 bases aligning to TRBD1. Per the germline V gene, CDR1 is MNHEY and CDR2 is SMNVEV (reference sequence). This CDR3 contains 14 residues. The J segment lost 7 bases and the V segment lost 3 bases, leaving 2 bases of the junction unmatched. This CDR3 is CASSFRDRNSPLHF. The CDR3 coding sequence is TGTGCCAGCAGTTTCAGGGACAGGAATTCACCCCTCCACTTT.

The J gene is TRBJ1-5, the V gene TRBV28; the match to TRBD1 covers 7 bases. Trimming removed 2 bases from V and 3 bases from J; junction bases left unmatched: 4. Germline CDR1 reads MDHEN; CDR2 reads SYDVKM. The CDR3 totals 15 residues. The CDR3 here is CASSLGGQYNQPQHF. The CDR3 DNA reads as TGTGCCAGCAGTTTAGGGGGACAGTACAATCAGCCCCAGCATTTT.

The chain is built from TRBV28 and TRBJ2-3; D possibly corresponds to TRBD2 (5 bases). The germline V and J ends were trimmed by 2 bases and 2 bases, with 11 bases remaining between them. CDR1 is MDHEN, CDR2 SYDVKM, per germline. CDR3 length: 15 residues. CDR3 DNA sequence: TGTGCCAGCAGTTTAGGAGCGGCAACCACAGATACGCAGTATTTT. Its translation is CASSLGAATTDTQYF.

The chain employs TRBV20-1 and TRBJ2-5; D is uncertain. From germline, CDR1 is DFQATT and CDR2 SNEGSKA (reference sequence). This CDR3 is built from 10 residues. The V and J ends lost 5 bases and 9 bases respectively, with 10 bases between them. Here the CDR3 reads CSADPAAQYF. The DNA of the CDR3 is TGCAGTGCTGATCCTGCGGCCCAGTACTTC.

This sequence joins TRBV6-5 and TRBJ2-2; 8 bases match TRBD2. V lost 2 bases to trimming and J lost 4 bases; unmatched junction nucleotides: 3. CDR1 is MNHEY, CDR2 SVGAGI, per germline. The CDR3 contains 15 residues. In DNA, the CDR3 is TGTGCCAGCAGTTACATTAGCGGGACCACCGGGGAGCTGTTTTTT. Translating gives CASSYISGTTGELFF.

This rearrangement joins TRBV7-8 to TRBJ2-5; no clear D gene. The V gene's germline CDR1 is SGHVS and CDR2 FQNEAQ. The V gene lost 5 bases and the J gene lost 5 bases, with 18 bases spanning the gap. CDR3 length equals 15 residues. The CDR3 reads CASSRLVEALETQYF. CDR3 in DNA: TGTGCCAGCAGCCGCCTGGTAGAGGCACTGGAGACCCAGTACTTC.

The genes are TRBV28 and TRBJ2-1; D perhaps matches TRBD1 (6 bases). Germline CDR1 is MDHEN and CDR2 is SYDVKM. Trimming pared 4 bases from V and 8 bases from J, leaving 15 bases between. The CDR3 consists of 14 residues. The CDR3 reads CASSSQGLGHEQFF. The DNA of the CDR3 is TGTGCCAGCAGTTCACAGGGCCTGGGGCATGAGCAGTTCTTC.

The gene calls are TRBV27 and TRBJ2-1; the match to TRBD2 covers 13 bases. CDR1 and CDR2 from the germline V gene are MNHEY and SMNVEV (reference sequence). The CDR3 is 18 residues long. V trimming: 6 bases; J trimming: 4 bases; junction bases outside the gene matches: 12. DNA for the CDR3: TGTGCCAGCAGAGCTGGCCCGGGACTAGCGGGACCGTACAATGAGCAGTTCTTC. Its protein product is CASRAGPGLAGPYNEQFF.